Presented here are 32 T cell receptor beta chains from one specimen sequenced in a study of T cells in localized non-small cell lung cancer. Clones were read by immunoSEQ multiplex PCR, and TCRdb kept only the in-frame ones, dropping some. The sample shows 2,800 or so clones, roughly 33% of them seen only once. The sample here was normal lung tissue next to the tumor, taken before any cancer treatment. The receptors originated from a man between 40 and 75 years old with stage I lung adenocarcinoma.

Only a few counts were recorded for this clone. V gene TRBV19 combines with J gene TRBJ2-2; D perhaps matches TRBD1 (6 bases). Trimming shortened V by 7 bases and J by 0 bases, and 9 bases separated the two germline ends. This CDR3 spans 14 amino acids. Per germline, CDR1 LNHDA and CDR2 SQIVND (reference sequence). DNA for the CDR3: TGTGCCAGTAACACAGGGTCGAACACCGGGGAGCTGTTTTTT. This encodes CASNTGSNTGELFF.

The chain is built from TRBV14 and TRBJ2-7; possible D gene TRBD2, 6 bases. Deletions cut 1 base from V and 4 bases from J, with 14 bases between. The CDR3 length is 15 residues. The V gene's germline CDR1 is SGHDN and CDR2 FVKESK. CDR3 sequence: CASSQALAGKYEQYF. In DNA form, the CDR3 reads TGTGCCAGCAGCCAAGCCCTGGCGGGGAAATACGAGCAGTACTTC. The whole variable domain, filled in from reference TRBV14 and TRBJ2-7, reads EAGVTQFPSHSVIEKGQTVTLRCDPISGHDNLYWYRRVMGKEIKFLLHFVKESKQDESGMPNNRFLAERTGGTYSTLKVQPAELEDSGVYFCASSQALAGKYEQYFGPGTRLTVT.

There are a few counts of this clone. The genes are TRBV9 and TRBJ1-6; possible D gene TRBD1, 5 bases. Between the trimmed V and J ends, which lost 4 bases and 10 bases, there was a span of 15 bases. This CDR3 has 14 residues. Per the germline V gene, CDR1 is SGDLS and CDR2 is YYNGEE. CDR3 residues: CASSSPTENSPLHF. In DNA form, the CDR3 reads TGTGCCAGCAGCTCCCCGACAGAAAACTCACCCCTCCACTTT.

As DNA, the CDR3 is TGTGCCAGCCGGCAGGGACTAGCGGGAGGTCCCCGAGAGACCCAGTACTTC. Its translation is CASRQGLAGGPRETQYF. The rearrangement uses TRBV19 and TRBJ2-5; 15 nucleotides match TRBD2. CDR3 length: 17 amino acids. CDR1 and CDR2 (germline): LNHDA, SQIVND (reference sequence). After removal of 9 bases from V and 4 bases from J, the junction contained 12 bases not matched to a gene.

This chain links TRBV19 with TRBJ2-2; 7 positions match TRBD2. V dropped 1 base and J dropped 3; count of bases not matched to a gene: 8. The CDR3 spans 17 residues. Germline V gives CDR1 LNHDA, CDR2 SQIVND (reference sequence). The CDR3 region is CASSIGRIGGDTGELFF. For the CDR3, the DNA is TGTGCCAGTAGTATAGGGAGGATTGGGGGGGACACCGGGGAGCTGTTTTTT.

Relative to its sample, this clone is medium-sized. The rearrangement joins TRBV6-8 to TRBJ2-7; D call uncertain. V was clipped by 7 bases and J by 3 bases, with 10 bases between them. Germline-derived CDR1 and CDR2 are MNHGY and SAAAGT. CDR3 length: 12 amino acids. The CDR3 nucleotides are TGTGCCAGCAAGTTTGCCGGCTACGAGCAGTACTTC. Its translation is CASKFAGYEQYF.

The chain has TRBV19 and TRBJ2-7; D not certain. The CDR3 contains 11 residues. Per the germline V gene, CDR1 is LNHDA and CDR2 is SQIVND (reference sequence). Trimming pared 3 bases from V and 3 bases from J, leaving 3 bases between. Written as DNA, the CDR3 is TGTGCCAGTAGTATGGGCTACGAGCAGTACTTC. Its protein product is CASSMGYEQYF.

The genes are TRBV7-5 and TRBJ1-5; the table's D call TRBD1 went unverified against the DNA. TRBV7-5 is annotated as a pseudogene. This CDR3 contains 14 residues. CDR3: CASSPGQDGQPQHF. Here the CDR3 DNA reads TGTGCCAGCAGCCCAGGACAGGACGGGCAGCCCCAGCATTTT.

This clone has a handful of counts. This chain joins TRBV5-1 and TRBJ2-2; no clear D. V gave up 2 bases and J gave up 7 bases, with 12 bases separating them. CDR1 and CDR2 from the germline V gene are SGHRS and YFSETQ. CDR3 length: 14 amino acids. This chain's CDR3 is CASSFGSTYGELFF. CDR3 DNA: TGCGCCAGCAGCTTCGGAAGCACTTACGGGGAGCTGTTTTTT.

This clone is medium-sized within its sample. The chain has TRBV6-8 and TRBJ1-2; no reliable D call. V was trimmed by 0 bases and J by 0 bases, leaving 5 bases between them. CDR1 is MNHGY, CDR2 SAAAGT, per germline. The CDR3 is 14 residues long. CDR3 in DNA: TGTGCCAGCAGTTACTCGAGCCCTAACTATGGCTACACCTTC. Its protein is CASSYSSPNYGYTF.

The J gene is TRBJ2-6, the V gene TRBV28; D remains ambiguous. The CDR3 contains 15 residues. Trimming took 3 bases from V and 2 from J, leaving 8 bases between them. CDR1 MDHEN and CDR2 SYDVKM come from the germline V gene. The DNA of the CDR3 is TGTGCCAGCAGTTTCACGGCTGCTGGGGCCAACGTCCTGACTTTC. It specifies CASSFTAAGANVLTF.

The chain uses TRBV11-3 and TRBJ2-5; the D is unclear. Between the trimmed V and J ends, which lost 3 bases and 0 bases, there was a span of 8 bases. Germline CDR1 is SGHNT and CDR2 is YENEEA. This CDR3 contains 14 residues. The chain's CDR3 is CASSFSPDQETQYF. The CDR3 region has the DNA TGTGCCAGCAGCTTTTCGCCGGACCAAGAGACCCAGTACTTC.

The gene calls are TRBV18 and TRBJ2-2; perhaps TRBD1 as D (6 bases). Trimming took off 5 bases at V and 3 bases at J, with 7 bases between the two ends. This CDR3 comprises 13 residues. From germline, CDR1 is KGHSH and CDR2 LQKENI. The CDR3 DNA reads TGTGCCAGCTCAACAGGGTACACCGGGGAGCTGTTTTTT. It specifies CASSTGYTGELFF.

The rearrangement joins TRBV28 to TRBJ1-2; TRBD1 might be the D (5 bases). Germline values: CDR1 MDHEN, CDR2 SYDVKM. V lost 6 bases and J lost 3, with 14 bases in between. The CDR3 covers 14 residues. The CDR3 DNA follows: TGTGCCAGCAGGGAACGGGGGGTAGACTATGGCTACACCTTC. Residues: CASRERGVDYGYTF.

This clone was seen more than once but under ten times. The rearrangement uses TRBV19 and TRBJ1-1; tentative D call: TRBD1 (6 bases). Germline V gene data show CDR1 as LNHDA and CDR2 as SQIVND (reference sequence). CDR3 length: 15 amino acids. The V end lost 3 bases, the J end lost 0 bases, and 11 bases lay between the germline ends. Here the CDR3 DNA reads TGTGCCAGTAGTATCATACAGGGAATGAACACTGAAGCTTTCTTT. Translation gives CASSIIQGMNTEAFF.

This clone showed up just a few times. V usage is TRBV7-2 and J usage is TRBJ1-5; weak D call: TRBD1 (5 bases). The CDR3 loop spans 13 amino acids. The V gene's germline CDR1 is SGHTA and CDR2 FQGNSA. The V end lost 5 bases, the J end lost 7 bases, and 12 bases lay between the germline ends. Here the CDR3 reads CASSAGRGQPQHF. CDR3 nucleotide sequence: TGTGCCAGCAGCGCCGGACGGGGGCAGCCCCAGCATTTT.

By sample fraction, this clone is large. The chain couples TRBV11-3 to TRBJ1-2; D is perhaps TRBD1 (6 bases). Germline lookup yields CDR1 SGHNT and CDR2 YENEEA. The CDR3 consists of 16 residues. Trimming stripped 5 bases from V and 4 bases from J, with 20 bases between. In nucleotides, the CDR3 is TGTGCCAGCAGCGAAGAAGAGGGGGGAACTAGCTATGGCTACACCTTC. Its protein product is CASSEEEGGTSYGYTF.

For the CDR3, the DNA is TGTGCCAGCGCGGGGGGGCACAGGGACTATGGCTACACCTTC. Protein sequence: CASAGGHRDYGYTF. The chain is built from TRBV10-3 and TRBJ1-2, with D maybe TRBD1 (6 bases). V lost 10 bases and J lost 3, with 18 bases in between. This CDR3 contains 14 residues. Germline CDR1 is ENHRY and CDR2 is SYGVKD.

This clone was seen more than once but under ten times. V is TRBV6-8 and J is TRBJ1-4; 7 bases agree with TRBD1. The J segment lost 8 bases and the V segment lost 7 bases, leaving 10 bases of the junction unmatched. Per germline, CDR1 MNHGY and CDR2 SAAAGT. CDR3 length: 14 residues. The CDR3 DNA is TGTGCCAGCACCCCGACAGGGAACTACGAAAAACTGTTTTTT. Amino acid sequence: CASTPTGNYEKLFF.

This clone came up once. The chain has TRBV19 and TRBJ2-3, with TRBD1 matching 10 bases. The CDR3 has 15 amino acids. Germline trimming cut 6 bases from V and 8 bases from J; bases unmatched to any gene: 11. Germline-derived CDR1 and CDR2 are LNHDA and SQIVND (reference sequence). Here the CDR3 DNA reads TGTGCCAGTAGGGGACAGGGGACAGGGGAGAGTACGCAGTATTTT. This encodes CASRGQGTGESTQYF.

The V gene is TRBV7-5, the J gene TRBJ2-1; the D call TRBD2 from the table was never checked on the DNA. TRBV7-5 is termed a pseudogene. This CDR3 spans 17 amino acids. CDR3 region: CASSPARLAGSYNEQFF. CDR3 coding DNA: TGTGCCAGCAGCCCTGCCCGGCTAGCGGGCTCCTACAATGAGCAGTTCTTC.

V usage is TRBV14 and J usage is TRBJ2-7; no clear D. Germline values: CDR1 SGHDN, CDR2 FVKESK. This CDR3 spans 12 amino acids. The germline V and J ends were trimmed by 6 bases and 3 bases, with 9 bases remaining between them. In nucleotides, the CDR3 is TGTGCCAGCAGTCGTTACAGCTACGAGCAGTACTTC. Its protein product is CASSRYSYEQYF.

This clone was observed a few times. The chain joins TRBV6-8 to TRBJ2-1, with TRBD2 as a possible D gene (7 bases). V was pared by 10 bases and J by 2 bases, with 15 bases between. The CDR3 loop spans 14 amino acids. CDR1 and CDR2 from the germline V gene are MNHGY and SAAAGT. DNA for the CDR3: TGTGCCACTGGGGGGGCGGGTCCCTACAATGAGCAGTTCTTC. This codes for CATGGAGPYNEQFF.

The V gene is TRBV30, the J gene TRBJ2-2; D not certain. Germline CDR1 is GTSNPN and CDR2 is SVGIG (reference sequence). The CDR3 has 14 amino acids. The ends were cut back, 3 bases at V and 2 bases at J, with 10 bases in the middle. This CDR3 is CAWSPDPNTGELFF. For the CDR3, the DNA is TGTGCCTGGAGCCCAGACCCTAACACCGGGGAGCTGTTTTTT.

This chain links TRBV6-8 with TRBJ2-6; possibly TRBD1 for D (6 bases). Trimming pared 2 bases from V and 4 bases from J, leaving 12 bases between. This CDR3 is built from 16 residues. Germline CDR1 reads MNHGY; CDR2 reads SAAAGT. The CDR3 spells CASSYPDRNGANVLTF. The CDR3 coding sequence is TGTGCCAGCAGTTACCCCGACAGGAACGGGGCCAACGTCCTGACTTTC.

The chain links TRBV16 to TRBJ2-3; D is undetermined. The CDR3 runs to 16 residues. Germline assignment: CDR1 KGHSY and CDR2 FQNENV. V lost 2 bases to trimming and J lost 2 bases, with 14 bases between them. The DNA for the CDR3 is TGTGCCAGCAGCCAAAACAGAAACCCTTACACAGATACGCAGTATTTT. Amino acid sequence: CASSQNRNPYTDTQYF.

In DNA form, the CDR3 reads TGTGCCAGTAGCCAACAGGCATACTCTGGAAACACCATATATTTT. This encodes CASSQQAYSGNTIYF. V gene TRBV19 combines with J gene TRBJ1-3, with a possible D match to TRBD1 (5 bases). Between the trimmed V and J ends, which lost 6 bases and 0 bases, there was a span of 12 bases. The CDR3 covers 15 residues. Germline lookup yields CDR1 LNHDA and CDR2 SQIVND (reference sequence).

V usage is TRBV30 and J usage is TRBJ1-2, with 7 bases matching TRBD1. V was clipped by 3 bases and J by 3 bases; unmatched bases: 10. There are 15 residues in the CDR3. Germline V gene data show CDR1 as GTSNPN and CDR2 as SVGIG (reference sequence). CDR3 nucleotides: TGTGCCTGGAGAATGGGAGACAGGGATCACTATGGCTACACCTTC. Amino acids: CAWRMGDRDHYGYTF.

This clone is deemed large (0.1 to 1%). Other DNA sequences of this sample code for an identical CDR3. The V and J genes are TRBV14 and TRBJ1-1, with 8 nucleotides matching TRBD1. The CDR3 loop spans 15 amino acids. Per the germline V gene, CDR1 is SGHDN and CDR2 is FVKESK. Trimming at V came to 3 bases and at J to 1 base, leaving 4 bases not matched to a gene. In nucleotides, the CDR3 is TGTGCCAGCAGCCAGCGGACAGGGTGGAACACTGAAGCTTTCTTT. It encodes CASSQRTGWNTEAFF.

The V gene is TRBV19, the J gene TRBJ2-1; 7 bases are a match to TRBD2. Germline V gene sequence: CDR1 LNHDA, CDR2 SQIVND (reference sequence). The V gene end was trimmed by 5 bases and the J gene end by 6 bases; junction bases not matched to a gene: 7. The CDR3 contains 14 residues. In nucleotides, the CDR3 is TGTGCCAGTAGTCCAGACCAGCGGGGCAATGAGCAGTTCTTC. Translated: CASSPDQRGNEQFF.

V gene TRBV19 combines with J gene TRBJ1-2; TRBD1 is a possible D gene (6 bases). Germline CDR1 and CDR2: LNHDA and SQIVND (reference sequence). Trimming took 7 bases from V and 8 from J, leaving 17 bases between them. The CDR3 has 13 residues. The CDR3 bases are TGTGCCAGTACGGTTACAGGGTATGGAGGCTACACCTTC. Translated: CASTVTGYGGYTF.

This clone has more than one count but fewer than ten. The V call is TRBV14, the J call TRBJ2-1; 9 bases fit TRBD2. CDR1 and CDR2 (germline): SGHDN, FVKESK. The CDR3 totals 15 residues. Trimming at V came to 4 bases and at J to 4 bases, leaving 5 bases not matched to a gene. For the CDR3, the DNA is TGTGCCAGCAGCCCTAGCGGGGCCACATACAATGAGCAGTTCTTC. This encodes CASSPSGATYNEQFF.